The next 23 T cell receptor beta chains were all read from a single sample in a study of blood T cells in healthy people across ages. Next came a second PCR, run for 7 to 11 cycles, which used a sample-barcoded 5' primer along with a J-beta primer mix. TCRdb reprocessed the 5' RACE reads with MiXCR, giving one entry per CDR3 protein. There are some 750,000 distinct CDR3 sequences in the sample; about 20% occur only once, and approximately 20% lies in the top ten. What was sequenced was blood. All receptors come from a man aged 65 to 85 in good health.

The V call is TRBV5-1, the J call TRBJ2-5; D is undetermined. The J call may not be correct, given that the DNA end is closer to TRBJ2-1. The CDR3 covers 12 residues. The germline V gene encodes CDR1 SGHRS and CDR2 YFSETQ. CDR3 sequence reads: CASSETTDEQFF. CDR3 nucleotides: TGCGCCAGCAGCGAGACAACCGACGAGCAGTTCTTC.

CDR3 loop: CASSSGISVSDTQYF. The CDR3 nucleotides are TGTGCCAGCAGCTCAGGGATTAGCGTGTCAGATACGCAGTATTTT. This sequence joins TRBV3-1 and TRBJ2-3; D tentatively fits TRBD1 or TRBD2 (5 bases each). The V gene lost 5 bases and the J gene lost 4 bases, with 16 bases spanning the gap. The CDR3 spans 15 residues. CDR1 is LGHDT, CDR2 YNNKEL, per germline (reference sequence).

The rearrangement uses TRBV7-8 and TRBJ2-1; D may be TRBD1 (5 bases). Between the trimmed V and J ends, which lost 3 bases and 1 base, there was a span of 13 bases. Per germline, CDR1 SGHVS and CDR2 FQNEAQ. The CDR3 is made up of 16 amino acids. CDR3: CASSFPTGSSYNEQFF. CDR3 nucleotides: TGTGCCAGCAGCTTCCCTACAGGAAGTTCCTACAATGAGCAGTTCTTC.

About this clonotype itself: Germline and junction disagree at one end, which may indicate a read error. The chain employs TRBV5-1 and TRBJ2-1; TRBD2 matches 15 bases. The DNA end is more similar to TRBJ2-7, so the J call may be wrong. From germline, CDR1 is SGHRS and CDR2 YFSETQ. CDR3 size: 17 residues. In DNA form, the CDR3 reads TGTGCCAGCAGCCCGGGACTAGCGGGAGGCGGGGTACGCGAGCAGTACTTC. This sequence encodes CASSPGLAGGGVREQYF.

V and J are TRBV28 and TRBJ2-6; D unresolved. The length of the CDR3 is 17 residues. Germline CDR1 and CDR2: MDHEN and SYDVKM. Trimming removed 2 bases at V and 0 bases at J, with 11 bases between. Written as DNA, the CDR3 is TGTGCCAGCAGTTTAAGGTCACGAAGCTCTGGGGCCAACGTCCTGACTTTC. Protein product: CASSLRSRSSGANVLTF.

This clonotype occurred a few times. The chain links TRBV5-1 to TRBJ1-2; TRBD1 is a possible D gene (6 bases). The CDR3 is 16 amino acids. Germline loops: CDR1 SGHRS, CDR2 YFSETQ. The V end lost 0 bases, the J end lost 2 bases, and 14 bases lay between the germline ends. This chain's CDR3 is CASSLGGTPGNYGYTF. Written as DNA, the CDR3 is TGCGCCAGCAGCTTGGGGGGGACACCTGGGAACTATGGCTACACCTTC.

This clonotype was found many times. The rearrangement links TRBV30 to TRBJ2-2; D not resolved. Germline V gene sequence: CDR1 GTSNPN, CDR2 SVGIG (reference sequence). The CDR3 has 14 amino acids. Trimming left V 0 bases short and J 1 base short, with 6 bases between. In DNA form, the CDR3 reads TGTGCCTGGAGTGTTTACTTGAACACCGGGGAGCTGTTTTTT. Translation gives CAWSVYLNTGELFF. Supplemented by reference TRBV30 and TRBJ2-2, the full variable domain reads SQTIHQWPATLVQPVGSPLSLECTVEGTSNPNLYWYRQAAGRGLQLLFYSVGIGQISSEVPQNLSASRPQDRQFILSSKKLLLSDSGFYLCAWSVYLNTGELFFGEGSRLTVL.

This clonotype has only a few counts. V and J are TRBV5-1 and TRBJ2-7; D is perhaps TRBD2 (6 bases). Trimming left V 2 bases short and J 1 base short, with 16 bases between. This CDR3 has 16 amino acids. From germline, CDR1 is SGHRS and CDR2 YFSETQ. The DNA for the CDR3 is TGCGCCAGCAGCTTAGGAGGGGCGAGAGGGTCCTACGAGCAGTACGTC. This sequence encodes CASSLGGARGSYEQYV.

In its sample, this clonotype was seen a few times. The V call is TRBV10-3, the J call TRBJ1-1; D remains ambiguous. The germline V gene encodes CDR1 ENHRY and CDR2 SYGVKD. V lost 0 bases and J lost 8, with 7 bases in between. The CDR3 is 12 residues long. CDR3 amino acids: CAISESLSEAFF. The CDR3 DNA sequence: TGTGCCATCAGTGAGTCCCTAAGCGAAGCTTTCTTT.

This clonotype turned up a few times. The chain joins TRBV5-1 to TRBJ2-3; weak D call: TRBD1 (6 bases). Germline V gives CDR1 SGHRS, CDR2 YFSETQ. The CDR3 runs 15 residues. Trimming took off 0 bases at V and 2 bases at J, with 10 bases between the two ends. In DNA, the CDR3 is TGCGCCAGCAGCTTGGTTTGGGGGCACACAGATACGCAGTATTTT. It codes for CASSLVWGHTDTQYF.

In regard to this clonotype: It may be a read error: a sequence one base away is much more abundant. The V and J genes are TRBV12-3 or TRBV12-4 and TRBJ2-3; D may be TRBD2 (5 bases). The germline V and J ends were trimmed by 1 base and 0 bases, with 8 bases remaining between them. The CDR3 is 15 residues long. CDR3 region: CASSLVRVSTDTQYF. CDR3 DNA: TGTGCCAGCAGTTTAGTGCGGGTGAGCACAGATACGCAGTATTTT.

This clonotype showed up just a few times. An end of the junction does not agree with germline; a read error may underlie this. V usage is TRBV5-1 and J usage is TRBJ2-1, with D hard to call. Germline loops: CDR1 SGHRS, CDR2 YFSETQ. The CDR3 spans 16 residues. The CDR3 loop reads CASSTLGSSSHNEQFF. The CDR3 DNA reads TGCGCCAGCAGCACCTTAGGATCCAGCTCCCACAATGAGCAGTTCTTC.

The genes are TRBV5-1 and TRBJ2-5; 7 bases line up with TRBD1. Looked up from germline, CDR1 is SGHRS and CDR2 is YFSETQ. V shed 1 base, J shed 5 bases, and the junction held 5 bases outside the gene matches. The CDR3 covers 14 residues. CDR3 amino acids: CASSLNRRGETQYF. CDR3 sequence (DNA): TGCGCCAGCAGCTTGAATCGCAGGGGGGAGACCCAGTACTTC.

The CDR3 loop reads CASSGPGREQFF. The CDR3 DNA sequence: TGTGCCAGCAGCGGACCAGGCCGGGAGCAGTTCTTC. The chain couples TRBV7-6 to TRBJ2-1; D call uncertain. The germline V gene has CDR1 SGHVS and CDR2 FNYEAQ. CDR3 size: 12 residues. Trimming removed 5 bases from V and 10 bases from J, with 12 bases in between.

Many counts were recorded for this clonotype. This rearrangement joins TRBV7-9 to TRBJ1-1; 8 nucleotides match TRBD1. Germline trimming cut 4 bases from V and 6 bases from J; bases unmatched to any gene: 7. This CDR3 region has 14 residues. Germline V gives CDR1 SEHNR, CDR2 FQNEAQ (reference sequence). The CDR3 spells CASSSATGVPEAFF. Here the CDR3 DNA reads TGTGCCAGCAGCTCCGCGACAGGGGTTCCTGAAGCTTTCTTT. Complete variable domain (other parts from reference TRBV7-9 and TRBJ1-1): DTGVSQNPRHKITKRGQNVTFRCDPISEHNRLYWYRQTLGQGPEFLTYFQNEAQLEKSRLLSDRFSAERPKGSFSTLEIQRTEQGDSAMYLCASSSATGVPEAFFGQGTRLTVV.

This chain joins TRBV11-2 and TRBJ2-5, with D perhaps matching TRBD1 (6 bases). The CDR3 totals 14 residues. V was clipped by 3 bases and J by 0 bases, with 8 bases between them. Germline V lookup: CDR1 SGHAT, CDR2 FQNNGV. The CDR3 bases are TGTGCCAGCAGCTTCGGGACAAACCAAGAGACCCAGTACTTC. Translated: CASSFGTNQETQYF. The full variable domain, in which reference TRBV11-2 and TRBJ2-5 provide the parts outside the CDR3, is EAGVAQSPRYKIIEKRQSVAFWCNPISGHATLYWYQQILGQGPKLLIQFQNNGVVDDSQLPKDRFSAERLKGVDSTLKIQPAKLEDSAVYLCASSFGTNQETQYFGPGTRLLVL.

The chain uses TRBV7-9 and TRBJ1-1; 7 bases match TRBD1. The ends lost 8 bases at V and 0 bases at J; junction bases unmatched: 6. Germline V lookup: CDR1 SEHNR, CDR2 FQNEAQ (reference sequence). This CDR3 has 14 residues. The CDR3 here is CASLGTAMNTEAFF. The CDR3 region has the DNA TGTGCCAGCTTAGGGACAGCTATGAACACTGAAGCTTTCTTT.

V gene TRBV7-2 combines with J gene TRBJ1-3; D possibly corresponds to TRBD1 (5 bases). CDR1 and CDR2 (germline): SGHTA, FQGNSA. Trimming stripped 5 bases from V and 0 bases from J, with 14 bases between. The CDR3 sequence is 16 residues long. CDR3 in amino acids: CASSPRTGPSGNTIYF. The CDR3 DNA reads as TGTGCCAGCAGCCCTAGAACAGGCCCCTCTGGAAACACCATATATTTT.

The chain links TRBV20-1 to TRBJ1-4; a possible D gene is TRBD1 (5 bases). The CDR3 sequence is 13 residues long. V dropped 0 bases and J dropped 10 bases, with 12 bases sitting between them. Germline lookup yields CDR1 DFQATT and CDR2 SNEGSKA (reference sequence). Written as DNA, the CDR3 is TGCAGTGCTAGAGATATGGGGGTCGGAAAACTGTTTTTT. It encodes CSARDMGVGKLFF.

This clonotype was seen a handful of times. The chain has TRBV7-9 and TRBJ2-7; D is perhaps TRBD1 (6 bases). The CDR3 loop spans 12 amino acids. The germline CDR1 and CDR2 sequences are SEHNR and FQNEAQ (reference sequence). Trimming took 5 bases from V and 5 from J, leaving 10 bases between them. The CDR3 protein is CASSKQGHEQYV. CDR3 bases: TGTGCCAGCAGCAAACAGGGCCACGAGCAGTACGTC.

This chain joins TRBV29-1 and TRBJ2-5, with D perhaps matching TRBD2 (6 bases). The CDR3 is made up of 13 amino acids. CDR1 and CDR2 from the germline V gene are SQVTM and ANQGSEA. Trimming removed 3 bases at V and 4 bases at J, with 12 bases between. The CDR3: CSVETGVGETQYF. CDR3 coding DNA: TGCAGCGTTGAGACGGGGGTTGGAGAGACCCAGTACTTC. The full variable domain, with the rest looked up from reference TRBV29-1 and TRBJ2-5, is SAVISQKPSRDICQRGTSLTIQCQVDSQVTMMFWYRQQPGQSLTLIATANQGSEATYESGFVIDKFPISRPNLTFSTLTVSNMSPEDSSIYLCSVETGVGETQYFGPGTRLLVL.

In nucleotides, the CDR3 is TGTGCCAGCAGCCATAAACGGGGGGGCGCTGAGACCCAGTACTTC. This encodes CASSHKRGGAETQYF. J is TRBJ2-5 and V is TRBV3-1; 8 bases map to TRBD2. Germline lookup yields CDR1 LGHDT and CDR2 YNNKEL (reference sequence). After removal of 3 bases from V and 5 bases from J, the junction contained 8 bases not matched to a gene. The CDR3 has 15 amino acids.

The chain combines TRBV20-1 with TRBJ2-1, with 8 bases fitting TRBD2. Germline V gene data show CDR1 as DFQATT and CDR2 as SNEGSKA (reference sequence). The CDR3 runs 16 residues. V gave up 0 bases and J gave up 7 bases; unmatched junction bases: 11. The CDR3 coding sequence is TGCAGTGCTAGAGATATTCGGGAGGGCCCCCTGAATGAGCAGTTCTTC. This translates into CSARDIREGPLNEQFF.